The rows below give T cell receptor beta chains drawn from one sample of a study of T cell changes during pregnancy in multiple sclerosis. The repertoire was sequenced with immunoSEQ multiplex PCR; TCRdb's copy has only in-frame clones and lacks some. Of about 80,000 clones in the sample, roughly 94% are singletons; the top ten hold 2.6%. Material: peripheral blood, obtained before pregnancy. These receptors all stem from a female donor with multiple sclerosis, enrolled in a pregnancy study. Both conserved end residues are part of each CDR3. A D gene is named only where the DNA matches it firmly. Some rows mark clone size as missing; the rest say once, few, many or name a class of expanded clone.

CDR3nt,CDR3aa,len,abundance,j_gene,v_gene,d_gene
TGTGCCACCAGCAAGGGACTCTCGGGGGTCTTCAATGAGCAGTTCTTC,CATSKGLSGVFNEQFF,16,NA,TRBJ2-1,TRBV15,NA
TGTGCCACCAGCCGGGGGTCCCGACAAGAGACCCAGTACTTC,CATSRGSRQETQYF,14,NA,TRBJ2-5,TRBV15,NA
TGTGCCAGCAGTGAAATTCGGGGGGAGGGTGGCTACACCTTC,CASSEIRGEGGYTF,14,NA,TRBJ1-2,TRBV6-1,NA
TGTGCCAGCAGCCCACCGACGGGCGAGCAGTACTTC,CASSPPTGEQYF,12,NA,TRBJ2-7,TRBV7-8,NA
TGTGCCAGCAGCCAGGGGTCGAGCAATCAGCCCCAGCATTTT,CASSQGSSNQPQHF,14,NA,TRBJ1-5,TRBV6-5,NA
TGTGCCAGCAGTCTAATAACGGGACAGCTCAATCAGCCCCAGCATTTT,CASSLITGQLNQPQHF,16,once,TRBJ1-5,TRBV28,TRBD1
TGTGCCAGTAGTTCGAGGGTCCCGATCTACGAGCAGTACTTC,CASSSRVPIYEQYF,14,once,TRBJ2-7,TRBV19,NA
TGTGCCAGTAGTATAGCAGTGAGGACTAGCGGGACCTCCTACAATGAGCAGTTCTTC,CASSIAVRTSGTSYNEQFF,19,NA,TRBJ2-1,TRBV19,TRBD2
TGTGCCAGCAGTGAAATGTTCGGGGGACTAGCCAAAAACATTCAGTACTTC,CASSEMFGGLAKNIQYF,17,NA,TRBJ2-4,TRBV6-1,NA
TGCGCCAGCAGCCAAGTACTAGCGGCCAGCACAGATACGCAGTATTTT,CASSQVLAASTDTQYF,16,NA,TRBJ2-3,TRBV4-1,TRBD2
TGTGCCAGCAGCCGGGACACCTCCTACGAGCAGTACTTC,CASSRDTSYEQYF,13,NA,TRBJ2-7,TRBV7-8,NA
TGTGCCAGCAGCATTCTAGCGGGGGCTTACAATGAGCAGTTCTTC,CASSILAGAYNEQFF,15,NA,TRBJ2-1,TRBV7-2,TRBD2
TGCAGCGTTGGGCGACTAGCAAGCACAGATACGCAGTATTTT,CSVGRLASTDTQYF,14,NA,TRBJ2-3,TRBV29-1,TRBD2
TGTGCCACCACGGCAGGCCCCTATGGCTACACCTTC,CATTAGPYGYTF,12,once,TRBJ1-2,TRBV10-3,NA
TGTGCCAGCAGTATTACAATGAAGCAGTTCTTC,CASSITMKQFF,11,NA,TRBJ2-1,TRBV5-4,NA
TGTGCCAGCAGCTTAGTTGAGGGGGAGGGCTACACCTTC,CASSLVEGEGYTF,13,NA,TRBJ1-2,TRBV7-2,NA
TGTGCCATCTCCCGGGACAGGTACGAGCAGTACTTC,CAISRDRYEQYF,12,NA,TRBJ2-7,TRBV10-3,TRBD1
TGTGCCAGCAGCTATTTCCCCGGGGGCTATGGCTACACCTTC,CASSYFPGGYGYTF,14,NA,TRBJ1-2,TRBV7-9,NA
TGTGCCAGCAGCAAAGAGGTTTCGGGGATTCCGTACTTC,CASSKEVSGIPYF,13,NA,TRBJ2-7,TRBV21-1,NA
TGTGCCAGCAGCGTTTGGGGAGACACCGGGGAGCTGTTTTTT,CASSVWGDTGELFF,14,NA,TRBJ2-2,TRBV9,NA
TGTGCCAGCAGCTTGGATAACCGAAGGAGCTCCTACGAGCAGTACTTC,CASSLDNRRSSYEQYF,16,NA,TRBJ2-7,TRBV5-4,NA
TGTGCCAGCAGTTTTTTAGGCGGGAGTGAGACCCAGTACTTC,CASSFLGGSETQYF,14,NA,TRBJ2-5,TRBV28,TRBD2
TGCGCCAGCAGCCAAGATACAGGGGGGGAGCTGTTTTTT,CASSQDTGGELFF,13,NA,TRBJ2-2,TRBV4-3,NA
TGCGCCAGCAGCTCCCATTCAAAGCGGGACTCCTACAATGAGCAGTTCTTC,CASSSHSKRDSYNEQFF,17,NA,TRBJ2-1,TRBV5-1,TRBD2
TGTGCCAGCAGTTTGACGAGCGGGGCGGATACGCAGTATTTT,CASSLTSGADTQYF,14,NA,TRBJ2-3,TRBV28,TRBD2
TGTGCCAGCAGCGAATCAGGAACCTACGAGCAGTACTTC,CASSESGTYEQYF,13,NA,TRBJ2-7,TRBV7-9,NA
TGTGCCAGCAGTCGGAGGGGGCACACTAATGAAAAACTGTTTTTT,CASSRRGHTNEKLFF,15,once,TRBJ1-4,TRBV28,TRBD1
TGCGCCAGCAGCTCCAGGACTAGCGGGAGCGGGGGTGAGCAGTTCTTC,CASSSRTSGSGGEQFF,16,NA,TRBJ2-1,TRBV5-1,TRBD2
TGTGCCAGCAGCTCCCGGGCAGGGGTCCACGAGCAGTACTTC,CASSSRAGVHEQYF,14,NA,TRBJ2-7,TRBV13,NA
TGTGCCAGCAGCCAGGGAACTAGCGGGAGTATTAATACGCAGTATTTT,CASSQGTSGSINTQYF,16,NA,TRBJ2-3,TRBV4-2,TRBD2
TGTGCCAGCAGTACTACCGGGGGTAATGAAAAACTGTTTTTT,CASSTTGGNEKLFF,14,NA,TRBJ1-4,TRBV6-1,NA
TGTGCCAGCAGGAAACGGGACACGGGGACCGGGGAGCTGTTTTTT,CASRKRDTGTGELFF,15,once,TRBJ2-2,TRBV28,NA
TGCGCCAGCAGCCAAGATGTAGGAGGCCCCTACGAGCAGTACTTC,CASSQDVGGPYEQYF,15,NA,TRBJ2-7,TRBV4-3,NA
TGTGCCAGCAGTTACTATAGCGATTCCGGGGAGCTGTTTTTT,CASSYYSDSGELFF,14,NA,TRBJ2-2,TRBV6-5,NA
TGTGCCAGCAGCCCAACTAGCGGGAGAAGGCGTGAGCAGTTCTTC,CASSPTSGRRREQFF,15,NA,TRBJ2-1,TRBV6-4,TRBD2
TGCGCCAGCAGCCAAACGACCAGCGGGGGAGCCAAAAACATTCAGTACTTC,CASSQTTSGGAKNIQYF,17,NA,TRBJ2-4,TRBV4-1,TRBD2
TGTGCCAGCAGCCAGCGGGAGGGATCAGATACGCAGTATTTT,CASSQREGSDTQYF,14,NA,TRBJ2-3,TRBV28,TRBD2
TGCGCCAGCGCGGCACCCTCGGAAAGCTCTGGGGCCAACGTCCTGACTTTC,CASAAPSESSGANVLTF,17,NA,TRBJ2-6,TRBV10-1,NA
TGTGCCAGCAGCGCGACAGGGTGGAGTGGCTACACCTTC,CASSATGWSGYTF,13,NA,TRBJ1-2,TRBV6-1,TRBD1
TGTGCCAGCAGCTTAGGAGGGGGAAAGAATGAGCAGTTCTTC,CASSLGGGKNEQFF,14,once,TRBJ2-1,TRBV7-2,NA
TGTGCCAGCAGTTACTCAGGGAGTAGCACCTACGAGCAGTACTTC,CASSYSGSSTYEQYF,15,NA,TRBJ2-7,TRBV6-6,NA
TGTGCCACCAGCACCCCGACAGGGTACGGGGCCGAAGAGCAGTTCTTC,CATSTPTGYGAEEQFF,16,NA,TRBJ2-1,TRBV15,TRBD1
TGTGCCAGCAGATCGACAGGAGCCCAAGAGACCCAGTACTTC,CASRSTGAQETQYF,14,NA,TRBJ2-5,TRBV6-6,NA
TGTGCCAGCAGCCCATCGGGTAATGAGCAGTTCTTC,CASSPSGNEQFF,12,NA,TRBJ2-1,TRBV6-5,NA
TGTGCCAGCAGCCAACAGGAGACTACCTACGAGCAGTACTTC,CASSQQETTYEQYF,14,NA,TRBJ2-7,TRBV14,NA